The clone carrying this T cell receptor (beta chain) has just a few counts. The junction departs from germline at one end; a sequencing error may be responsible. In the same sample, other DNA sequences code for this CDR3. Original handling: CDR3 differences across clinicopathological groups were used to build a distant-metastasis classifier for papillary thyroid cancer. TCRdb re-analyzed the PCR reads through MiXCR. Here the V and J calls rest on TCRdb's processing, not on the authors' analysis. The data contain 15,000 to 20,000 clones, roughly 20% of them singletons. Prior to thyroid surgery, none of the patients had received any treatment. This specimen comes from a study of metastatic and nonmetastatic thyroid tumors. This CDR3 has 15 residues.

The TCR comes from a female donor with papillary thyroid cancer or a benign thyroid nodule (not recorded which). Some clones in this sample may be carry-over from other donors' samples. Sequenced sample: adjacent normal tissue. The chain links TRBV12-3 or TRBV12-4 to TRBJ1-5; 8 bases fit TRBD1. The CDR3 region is CASSRTGLLNQPQHF. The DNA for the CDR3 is TGTGCTAGCAGCCGGACAGGGTTGCTGAATCAGCCCCAGCATTTT.